The rows below give T cell receptor beta chains drawn from one sample of a study of T-cell reconstitution after alpha-beta-depleted transplantation in children. TCRdb reprocessed the PCR reads with MiXCR, giving one entry per CDR3 protein. The repertoire consists of 300,000 or so distinct CDR3 sequences, with over 20% occurring once and the leading ten covering over 9.5%. Sequencing used PBMCs, mostly from graft donor cells, obtained 180 days after TCRalphabeta/CD19-depleted stem cell transplant. Every receptor here comes from a male patient younger than 18 who had a stem cell transplant for acute lymphoblastic leukemia, so the T cells may come from the graft donor. Both conserved end residues are part of each CDR3. D genes are given only for firm matches. Clone size appears in some rows only: once, few, many, or a class for an expanded clone.

TRBJ2-1 TRBD2 TRBV7-9 few CASSRTPGLGYNEQFF TGTGCCAGCAGCCGAACCCCGGGACTAGGTTACAATGAGCAGTTCTTC
TRBJ2-3 TRBD2 TRBV20-1 many CSARLGTSGTDTQYF TGCAGTGCTAGGCTCGGGACTAGCGGGACAGATACGCAGTATTTT
TRBJ2-1 TRBD2 TRBV27 once CASSWGGLVYNEQFF TGTGCCAGCAGTTGGGGGGGACTGGTCTACAATGAGCAGTTCTTC
TRBJ2-5 TRBD2 TRBV4-2 - CASSSKSGRAGETQYF TGTGCCAGCAGCTCCAAGAGCGGGAGGGCCGGGGAGACCCAGTACTTC
TRBJ2-7 TRBD2 TRBV6-5 - CASSSSSGSSYEQYF TGTGCCAGCAGTTCATCTAGCGGGAGCTCCTACGAGCAGTACTTC
TRBJ2-7 - TRBV6-5 many CASSYAGYEQYF TGTGCCAGCAGTTATGCGGGTTACGAGCAGTACTTC
TRBJ1-5 - TRBV7-9 - CASSFYGQFNQPQHF TGTGCCAGCAGCTTTTATGGGCAGTTCAATCAGCCCCAGCATTTT
TRBJ2-7 - TRBV10-3 few CAISEAVGAYEQYF TGTGCCATCAGTGAGGCTGTCGGCGCCTACGAGCAGTACTTC
TRBJ2-3 - TRBV11-1 - CASSQTYTQYF TGTGCCAGCAGCCAGACGTATACGCAGTATTTT
TRBJ2-3 - TRBV9 few CASSVGLADYTQYF TGTGCCAGCAGCGTAGGGCTAGCCGACTATACGCAGTATTTT
TRBJ2-2 - TRBV29-1 - CSVGTDPNTGELFF TGCAGCGTTGGGACAGACCCGAACACCGGGGAGCTGTTTTTT
TRBJ2-7 TRBD1 TRBV19 once CASSLRQGNRAYEQYF TGTGCCAGTAGTCTGCGACAGGGAAACAGGGCCTACGAGCAGTACTTC
TRBJ2-3 - TRBV13 few CASSPRLGSTDTQYF TGTGCCAGCAGCCCCCGACTTGGAAGCACAGATACGCAGTATTTT